The 4 T cell receptor beta chains below come from one sample, sequenced in a study of blood T cell repertoires in COVID-19. The assay was immunoSEQ multiplex PCR, and TCRdb's table has in-frame clones only and misses some. The sample contains about 130,000 clones, approximately 90% of which appear only once. The specimen sequenced was peripheral blood. All receptors derive from a man between 50 and 59 years old with acute or convalescent COVID-19.

The chain uses TRBV7-9 and TRBJ2-5; D call uncertain. Per the germline V gene, CDR1 is SEHNR and CDR2 is FQNEAQ (reference sequence). The V end was cut by 5 bases, the J end by 2 bases, with 15 bases between. The CDR3 totals 15 residues. CDR3 sequence (DNA): TGTGCCAGCAGCCTATTACAGTTCCTACAAGAGACCCAGTACTTC. Its protein product is CASSLLQFLQETQYF.

V gene TRBV4-1 combines with J gene TRBJ1-1; perhaps TRBD1 as D (5 bases). CDR1 is MGHRA, CDR2 YSYEKL, per germline. The CDR3 has 12 amino acids. Trimming stripped 0 bases from V and 11 bases from J, with 10 bases between. CDR3 sequence reads: CASSQETGLAFF. Written as DNA, the CDR3 is TGCGCCAGCAGCCAAGAAACAGGATTGGCTTTCTTT.

This clone occurred a few times. J is TRBJ2-3 and V is TRBV15; D is possibly TRBD1 (6 bases). The V gene lost 3 bases and the J gene lost 8 bases, with 15 bases spanning the gap. Germline CDR1 LNHNV, CDR2 YYDKDF (reference sequence). This CDR3 contains 14 residues. CDR3 nucleotide sequence: TGTGCCACCAGCAGCCGGGACACCCAGGCTACGCAGTATTTT. It encodes CATSSRDTQATQYF.

This chain uses TRBV4-1 with TRBJ1-2; the match to TRBD1 covers 8 bases. Per germline, CDR1 MGHRA and CDR2 YSYEKL. This CDR3 has 16 residues. Trimming cost V 1 base and J 7 bases; bases outside gene matches: 11. CDR3 DNA sequence: TGCGCCAGCAGCCAAGTTCGGGCAGGGGGCAATGGTGGCTACACCTTC. This sequence encodes CASSQVRAGGNGGYTF.